This TCR beta chain was found in a study of cytomegalovirus exposure and HLA in healthy donors. The study, taken as a whole, reports: The investigators catalogued 164 TCR beta chains as cytomegalovirus-associated.

The PCR used 60 Vbeta and 13 Jbeta primers. TCRdb's table, derived via immunoSEQ multiplex PCR, lists solely in-frame clones and lacks some. The sample gives around 99,000 clones, roughly 70% of which show up once; about 5% is in the top ten. In germline, CDR1 is MGHRA, CDR2 YSYEKL. There are 15 residues in the CDR3. Trimming cost V 3 bases and J 6 bases; bases outside gene matches: 8. Donors in the study were healthy people who gave bone marrow. About this clone itself: Antigen unknown.

Sequenced material: PBMCs. The receptor comes from a woman between 65 and 79 years old in good health and CMV-seropositive. This chain uses TRBV4-1 with TRBJ2-7; 10 bases agree with TRBD1. CDR3 sequence (DNA): TGCGCCAGCAGCCATGGCCGGGACAGGGGACGCGAGCAGTACTTC. Its translation is CASSHGRDRGREQYF.